The text below deals with one T cell receptor beta chain. TCRdb reprocessed the 5' RACE reads via MiXCR and lists one record per CDR3 protein. The profile shows fewer than 20,000 distinct CDR3 sequences, around 20% of them singletons. The entry originates in a study of spatial heterogeneity in lung cancer. Specified time point: sample taken at primary tumor resection. From tumor, nontumor lung or frozen PBMC, whole RNA was taken unsorted for sequencing. The ends were cut back, 4 bases at V and 5 bases at J, with 5 bases in the middle. CDR1 and CDR2 from the germline V gene are ENHRY and SYGVKD. CDR3 length equals 11 residues.

The chain employs TRBV10-3 and TRBJ1-2; no clear D. The clonotype originates from a male donor with early-stage non-small cell lung cancer. This specimen was PBMCs, taken at surgery. Here the CDR3 reads CAISADYGYTF. CDR3 coding DNA: TGTGCCATCAGTGCGGATTATGGCTACACCTTC.